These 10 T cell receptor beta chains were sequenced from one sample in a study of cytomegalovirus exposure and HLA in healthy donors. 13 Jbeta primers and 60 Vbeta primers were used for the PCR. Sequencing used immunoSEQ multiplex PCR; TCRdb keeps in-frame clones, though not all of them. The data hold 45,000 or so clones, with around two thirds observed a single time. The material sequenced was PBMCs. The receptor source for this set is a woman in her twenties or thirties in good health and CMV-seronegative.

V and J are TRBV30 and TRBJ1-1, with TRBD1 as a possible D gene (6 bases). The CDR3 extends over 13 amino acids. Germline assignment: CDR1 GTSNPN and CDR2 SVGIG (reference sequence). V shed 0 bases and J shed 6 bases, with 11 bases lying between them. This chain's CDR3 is CAWSVGGAAEAFF. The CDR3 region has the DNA TGTGCCTGGAGTGTTGGGGGCGCAGCTGAAGCTTTCTTT.

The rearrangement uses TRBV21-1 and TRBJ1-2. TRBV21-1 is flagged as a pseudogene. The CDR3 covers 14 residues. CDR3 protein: CASSKAEFMRGYTF. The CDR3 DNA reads TGTGCCAGCAGCAAAGCTGAGTTTATGAGGGGCTACACCTTC.

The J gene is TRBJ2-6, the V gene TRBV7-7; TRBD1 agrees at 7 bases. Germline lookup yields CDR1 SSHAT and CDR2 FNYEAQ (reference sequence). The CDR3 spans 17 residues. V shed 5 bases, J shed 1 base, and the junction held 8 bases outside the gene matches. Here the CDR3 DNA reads TGTGCCAGCAGCCCGGACTCAGGGGGATCTGGGGCCAACGTCCTGACTTTC. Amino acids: CASSPDSGGSGANVLTF.

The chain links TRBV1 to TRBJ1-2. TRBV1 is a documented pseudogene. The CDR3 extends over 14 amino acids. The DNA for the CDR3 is TGCACCAGCAGCCCAACCTCCGGGTACTATGGCTACACCTTC. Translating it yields CTSSPTSGYYGYTF.

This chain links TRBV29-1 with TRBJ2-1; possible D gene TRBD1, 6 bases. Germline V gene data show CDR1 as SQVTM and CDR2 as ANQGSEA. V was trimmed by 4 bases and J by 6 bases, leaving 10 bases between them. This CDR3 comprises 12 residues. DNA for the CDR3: TGCAGCGTTGTACAGGGCCTCAATGAGCAGTTCTTC. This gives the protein CSVVQGLNEQFF.

CDR3 sequence: CASSPGTTNYGYTF. In DNA form, the CDR3 reads TGTGCCAGCTCGCCAGGGACAACTAACTATGGCTACACCTTC. The genes are TRBV9 and TRBJ1-2, with D tentatively TRBD1 (6 bases). The V end lost 7 bases, the J end lost 0 bases, and 13 bases lay between the germline ends. CDR3 length: 14 amino acids. Per germline, CDR1 SGDLS and CDR2 YYNGEE.

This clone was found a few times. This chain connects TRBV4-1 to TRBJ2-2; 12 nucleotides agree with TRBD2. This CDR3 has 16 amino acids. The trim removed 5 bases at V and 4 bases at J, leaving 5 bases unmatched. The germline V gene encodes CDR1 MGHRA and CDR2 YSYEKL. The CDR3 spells CASSFPSGRATGELFF. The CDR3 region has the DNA TGCGCCAGCAGCTTCCCTAGCGGGAGGGCCACCGGGGAGCTGTTTTTT.

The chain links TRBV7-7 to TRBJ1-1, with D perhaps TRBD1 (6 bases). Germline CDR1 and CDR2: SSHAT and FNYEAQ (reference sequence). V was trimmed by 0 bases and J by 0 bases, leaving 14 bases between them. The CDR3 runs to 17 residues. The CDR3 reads CASSLAPGQNMNTEAFF. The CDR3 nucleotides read TGTGCCAGCAGCTTAGCTCCGGGACAAAATATGAACACTGAAGCTTTCTTT.

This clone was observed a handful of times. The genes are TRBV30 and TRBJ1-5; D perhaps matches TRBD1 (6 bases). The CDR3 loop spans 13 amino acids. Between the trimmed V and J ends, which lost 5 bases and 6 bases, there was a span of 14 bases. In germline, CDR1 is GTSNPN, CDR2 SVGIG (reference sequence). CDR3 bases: TGTGCCTGGGGGACAACGACAGGTCAGCCCCAGCATTTT. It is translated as CAWGTTTGQPQHF.

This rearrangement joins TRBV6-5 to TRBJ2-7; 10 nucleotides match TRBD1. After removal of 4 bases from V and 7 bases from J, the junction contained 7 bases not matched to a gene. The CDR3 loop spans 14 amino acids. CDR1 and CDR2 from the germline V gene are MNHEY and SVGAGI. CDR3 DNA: TGTGCCAGCAGTTCCGACAGGGGGCTGGGTGAGCAGTACTTC. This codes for CASSSDRGLGEQYF.